This TCR beta chain was sequenced in a study of blood T cells in healthy people across ages. Study overall: In model experiments, template switching was able to capture about one barcoded beta molecule for every two T cells that were present.

Samples had at least 7 million PBMCs isolated from them. With each sample, at least 6 micrograms of total RNA were extracted. This clonotype was seen a few times. Its antigen is not identified. Combining a sample-barcoded 5' primer with a J-beta primer mix, a second PCR ran for roughly 6 to 12 cycles. In TCRdb, the 5' RACE reads were re-called with MiXCR into one record per CDR3 protein. The data hold roughly 1,500,000 distinct CDR3 sequences, with about 35% observed a single time. Deletions cut 5 bases from V and 0 bases from J, with 16 bases between. The CDR3 spans 17 residues. Germline CDR1 SGHVS, CDR2 FNYEAQ. Study conclusions and caveats: Naive T cell percentage by flow cytometry tracked strongly with beta diversity.

The TCR comes from a woman in her twenties or thirties in good health. The V gene is TRBV7-6, the J gene TRBJ1-4; possibly TRBD1 for D (5 bases). Sequenced: blood. The CDR3 sequence is CASSHASSRATNEKLFF. In nucleotides, the CDR3 is TGTGCCAGCAGCCATGCATCATCCAGGGCAACTAATGAAAAACTGTTTTTT.